This T cell receptor (beta chain) was observed in a study of blood T cell repertoires in COVID-19 (dated by TCRdb to the early 2020s). Study-wide context: The collaborator samples originated in the United States, Italy and Spain and spanned the acute and convalescent phases of COVID-19. The samples were drawn from two sources: the first 160 participants of the ongoing ImmuneRACE study, and 1,200 or so subjects contributed by 6 global collaborators. The dataset comprised deeply sampled blood TCRbeta repertoires from subjects exposed to, actively infected with, or recovered from COVID-19. Where available, HLA class I and class II types were obtained from metadata supplied by the sample provider rather than from assay-based typing. A freely available public database, intended as a resource for researchers studying the immune response to SARS-CoV-2, is where the repertoires were released. A de-identified subject ID, COVID-19 status, age in years and sex were almost always included in the sample metadata. The prospective study material was composed of cDNA or gDNA derived from T cells, B-cell-depleted T cells, or PBMCs.

TCRbeta CDR3 regions were amplified from genomic DNA using the immunoSEQ Assay, a bias-controlled multiplex PCR. The paper's data handling went like this. Within the assay, amplification of reference gene primers was used to estimate how many nucleated cells each sample contained. To quantify the absolute abundance of each unique TCRbeta CDR3 rearrangement, sequence reads were collapsed and filtered. For each sample, productive Simpson clonality was calculated as the square root of Simpson's diversity index over productive rearrangements. TCRdb carries this immuneACCESS record with in-frame sequences only. Its versions omit some clonotypes, under half of them owing to an unresolved V gene in the studies checked, with the rest unexplained. V and J calls and clone size are as listed in that table; D and trimming were resolved from the DNA. A total of some 530,000 clones appear in this sample, roughly 88% of them only once. The ten largest make up approximately 2.9% of the sample.

To note about this clone: The clone's antigen remains unknown. No base qualities exist here, and no much larger clone lies one base off it.

Collaborating institutions collected whole blood in K2EDTA tubes following their own protocols. For TCRbeta analysis, collaborators shipped samples in one of three forms: frozen whole blood, isolated PBMCs, or DNA extracted from either of those sample types. Summary of the overall study and its limitations: The amount of clinical and demographic metadata varied by source and participant and was provided uncurated.

The germline ends are 16 bases apart after V is trimmed by 6 bases and J by 4 bases. CDR1 and CDR2 are drawn from the germline V gene: MDHEN, SYDVKM. The CDR3 holds 15 amino acids from the cysteine to the phenylalanine. This entry keeps only the CDR3 DNA: 45 bases, framed from base 1. The sequenced sample was peripheral blood. The V and J genes are TRBV28 and TRBJ1-5; the D segment could be TRBD1, given 6 matching bases. This receptor was identified in a human donor in a cohort sampled during active COVID-19. CDR3 reads: CASRTSGTLNQPQHF. The DNA sequence follows: TGTGCCAGCAGAACTTCCGGGACACTTAATCAGCCCCAGCATTTT.